The 7 T cell receptor beta chains given below trace back to one sample, sequenced in a study of blood T cell repertoires in COVID-19 (dated by TCRdb to 2019 to 2021). The protocol used for the library was the immunoSEQ multiplex PCR assay. This immuneACCESS table, as held by TCRdb, lists in-frame sequences with V and J called but not all clones. Of the missing ones, under half trace to an unresolved V gene in checked studies; the others have no known cause. This sample gives 410,000 or so clones in total; 89% of them show up just once. The top ten clonotypes cover approximately 1.5% of the sample. Input material: peripheral blood. The receptors come from a middle-aged woman with COVID-19, enrolled during active disease.

This clone was seen just once. The chain is built from TRBV7-9 and TRBJ2-2; 7 positions match TRBD1. The CDR3 extends over 15 amino acids. The V gene end was trimmed by 5 bases and the J gene end by 4 bases; junction bases not matched to a gene: 7. Germline V gene data show CDR1 as SEHNR and CDR2 as FQNEAQ (reference sequence). This CDR3 is CASSQGEPGTGELFF. CDR3 bases: TGTGCCAGCAGCCAGGGGGAGCCGGGCACCGGGGAGCTGTTTTTT.

The chain is built from TRBV5-4 and TRBJ1-2; D call uncertain. The CDR3 length is 14 residues. Germline V gene data show CDR1 as SGHNT and CDR2 as YYREEE (reference sequence). Trimming took off 1 base at V and 5 bases at J, with 12 bases between the two ends. The DNA of the CDR3 is TGTGCCAGCAGCTTGTGGGGAGTTGTATATGGCTACACCTTC. It is translated as CASSLWGVVYGYTF.

V usage is TRBV19 and J usage is TRBJ1-3; D unclear. Germline CDR1 and CDR2: LNHDA and SQIVND (reference sequence). V lost 3 bases and J 0 bases, leaving 6 bases between the germline ends. The CDR3 is 14 residues long. The CDR3 DNA follows: TGTGCCAGTAGTATTCTAGTCTCTGGAAACACCATATATTTT. Translation: CASSILVSGNTIYF.

V gene TRBV20-1 combines with J gene TRBJ1-6; 8 positions match TRBD1. Losses at the gene ends were 3 bases for V and 9 bases for J; bases not matched to a gene: 7. The germline V gene encodes CDR1 DFQATT and CDR2 SNEGSKA (reference sequence). The CDR3 runs to 14 residues. CDR3 nucleotide sequence: TGCAGTGCTAGTCTCGACAGGGGAACTTCACCCCTCCACTTT. It codes for CSASLDRGTSPLHF.

This clone was observed once. The J gene is TRBJ1-5, the V gene TRBV4-1; TRBD1 agrees at 10 bases. V lost 3 bases, J lost 3 bases, and 14 bases stayed unmatched. Germline V gene lookup returns CDR1 MGHRA and CDR2 YSYEKL. The CDR3 has 19 amino acids. CDR3 amino acids: CASSHEPLTGGYINQPQHF. CDR3 nucleotides: TGCGCCAGCAGCCACGAACCACTGACAGGGGGCTATATCAATCAGCCCCAGCATTTT.

The V gene is TRBV6-5, the J gene TRBJ2-7, with D tentatively TRBD2 (7 bases). Germline V gene lookup returns CDR1 MNHEY and CDR2 SVGAGI. The V gene lost 6 bases and the J gene lost 2 bases, with 14 bases spanning the gap. CDR3 length equals 14 residues. The DNA of the CDR3 is TGTGCCAGCAGGAGGGGGGGTTCCCCCTACGAGCAGTACTTC. Translating it yields CASRRGGSPYEQYF.

This clone is a singleton in its sample. This chain links TRBV29-1 with TRBJ2-7; a possible D gene is TRBD1 (6 bases). The germline CDR1 and CDR2 sequences are SQVTM and ANQGSEA. Trimming stripped 7 bases from V and 4 bases from J, with 20 bases between. The CDR3 sequence is 14 residues long. CDR3 sequence (DNA): TGCAGCGCTGTTCCGGACAGAAATACTTACGAGCAGTACTTC. This sequence encodes CSAVPDRNTYEQYF.